Below, 21 T cell receptor beta chains from the same sample are listed, as sequenced in a study of PD-1 blockade in classical Hodgkin lymphoma. TCRdb's copy holds only in-frame clones and misses some; the assay was immunoSEQ multiplex PCR. The repertoire holds some 25,000 clones, with about 91% as singletons. No patient escaped relapse after autologous stem cell transplantation, and brentuximab vedotin exposure varied. After PBMCs were thawed, their CD8+ T cells were isolated by magnetic negative selection. The sequenced sample was CD8+ T cells from blood, obtained at baseline. Receptors originate from a human donor with classical Hodgkin lymphoma.

This clone appeared once. The V call is TRBV10-3, the J call TRBJ2-5, with 8 bases lining up with TRBD1. The germline V gene encodes CDR1 ENHRY and CDR2 SYGVKD. The J segment lost 6 bases and the V segment lost 1 base, leaving 7 bases of the junction unmatched. The CDR3 loop spans 15 amino acids. In DNA form, the CDR3 reads TGTGCCATCAGTGAGTTCCTCCAGGGGGCAAAGACCCAGTACTTC. It codes for CAISEFLQGAKTQYF.

V gene TRBV7-9 combines with J gene TRBJ2-7, with TRBD1 identical over 7 bases. V dropped 5 bases and J dropped 0; count of bases not matched to a gene: 4. Germline V gene data show CDR1 as SEHNR and CDR2 as FQNEAQ (reference sequence). The CDR3 spans 14 residues. The CDR3 nucleotides read TGTGCCAGCAGCCAAGGGGACAGCTCCTACGAGCAGTACTTC. This codes for CASSQGDSSYEQYF.

V usage is TRBV28 and J usage is TRBJ1-2; 8 bases line up with TRBD1. The germline V gene encodes CDR1 MDHEN and CDR2 SYDVKM. This CDR3 is built from 14 residues. V was clipped by 8 bases and J by 4 bases; unmatched bases: 9. This CDR3 reads CASRKSGGVYGYTF. The DNA for the CDR3 is TGTGCCAGCCGAAAATCAGGGGGCGTCTATGGCTACACCTTC.

The chain combines TRBV11-2 with TRBJ2-7; 11 bases align to TRBD2. There are 18 residues in the CDR3. In germline, CDR1 is SGHAT, CDR2 FQNNGV. The V gene end was trimmed by 5 bases and the J gene end by 3 bases; junction bases not matched to a gene: 15. CDR3 residues: CASSPHPKTSGEYYEQYF. The CDR3 DNA sequence: TGTGCCAGCAGCCCCCACCCGAAGACTAGCGGGGAATACTACGAGCAGTACTTC.

This clone came up once. This rearrangement joins TRBV10-3 to TRBJ1-1; no clear D gene. Germline V gene data show CDR1 as ENHRY and CDR2 as SYGVKD. Trimming cost V 11 bases and J 5 bases, with 18 bases left between them. The CDR3 totals 13 residues. In DNA form, the CDR3 reads TGTGCCGTACTTGGTCGCGGTGGGACTGAAGCTTTCTTT. It translates to CAVLGRGGTEAFF.

V and J are TRBV7-2 and TRBJ2-7; 9 bases agree with TRBD2. This CDR3 has 13 residues. Germline CDR1 reads SGHTA; CDR2 reads FQGNSA. The V gene end was trimmed by 5 bases and the J gene end by 10 bases; junction bases not matched to a gene: 9. CDR3 sequence: CASSPTTSGRQYF. The CDR3 DNA sequence: TGTGCCAGCAGCCCGACGACTAGCGGCAGACAGTACTTC.

This chain connects TRBV27 to TRBJ2-7, with 7 positions matching TRBD2. The length of the CDR3 is 14 residues. The V and J ends lost 2 bases and 0 bases, in that order; junction bases with no gene match: 1. Germline V gene sequence: CDR1 MNHEY, CDR2 SMNVEV (reference sequence). CDR3 nucleotides: TGTGCCAGCAGTTTAGGGACTAACTCCTACGAGCAGTACTTC. It specifies CASSLGTNSYEQYF.

This chain uses TRBV12-5 with TRBJ2-5; tentative D call: TRBD1 (6 bases). V lost 4 bases and J 5 bases, leaving 14 bases between the germline ends. CDR1 and CDR2 from the germline V gene are LGHNT and FRNRAP. The CDR3 is 14 residues long. Here the CDR3 reads CASGSTGQRETQYF. The CDR3 DNA sequence: TGTGCTAGTGGTTCGACAGGACAGAGGGAGACCCAGTACTTC.

The count of this clone is one. This chain connects TRBV30 to TRBJ2-3; D unresolved. The germline V gene encodes CDR1 GTSNPN and CDR2 SVGIG (reference sequence). CDR3 length: 14 residues. V was trimmed by 5 bases and J by 0 bases, leaving 12 bases between them. The CDR3 coding sequence is TGTGCCTGGTATAGAACGACTAGCACAGATACGCAGTATTTT. It is translated as CAWYRTTSTDTQYF.

CDR3 protein: CASSYVGGPYPEAFF. As DNA, the CDR3 is TGTGCCAGCAGTTACGTTGGGGGCCCCTACCCTGAAGCTTTCTTT. The gene calls are TRBV6-6 and TRBJ1-1; tentative D call: TRBD1 (6 bases). This CDR3 spans 15 amino acids. In germline, CDR1 is MNHNY, CDR2 SVGAGI (reference sequence). Trimming removed 2 bases at V and 6 bases at J, with 16 bases between.

This clone was detected only once. J is TRBJ1-3 and V is TRBV4-1, with D possibly matching TRBD1 (5 bases). Trimming took 4 bases from V and 0 from J, leaving 10 bases between them. Germline V gives CDR1 MGHRA, CDR2 YSYEKL. This CDR3 contains 15 residues. CDR3 amino acids: CASSRDAYSGNTIYF. The CDR3 coding sequence is TGCGCCAGCAGCCGGGACGCCTACTCTGGAAACACCATATATTTT.

V gene TRBV6-5 combines with J gene TRBJ2-7; 10 bases are shared with TRBD2. The CDR3 covers 16 residues. The V and J ends lost 2 bases and 4 bases, in that order; junction bases with no gene match: 8. Per germline, CDR1 MNHEY and CDR2 SVGAGI. The CDR3 DNA follows: TGTGCCAGCAGTTACAGTACTAGCGGGACGGCGTACGAGCAGTACTTC. It translates to CASSYSTSGTAYEQYF.

The V call is TRBV19, the J call TRBJ2-7, with D perhaps matching TRBD1 or TRBD2 (6 bases each). This CDR3 is 15 amino acids long. The germline V gene has CDR1 LNHDA and CDR2 SQIVND (reference sequence). V was cut by 1 base and J by 3 bases, with 13 bases left in between. The CDR3 here is CASSIGPGAVYEQYF. The CDR3, as DNA: TGTGCCAGTAGTATAGGGCCGGGGGCAGTCTACGAGCAGTACTTC.

The V gene is TRBV7-8, the J gene TRBJ2-1; either TRBD1 or TRBD2 may supply D (7 bases each). Deletions cut 4 bases from V and 7 bases from J, with 17 bases between. CDR1 is SGHVS, CDR2 FQNEAQ, per germline. CDR3 size: 15 residues. The CDR3 loop reads CASSSSGMDRNEQFF. Written as DNA, the CDR3 is TGTGCCAGCAGCTCGAGCGGGATGGACAGGAATGAGCAGTTCTTC. Variable domain in full (rest from reference TRBV7-8 and TRBJ2-1): GAGVSQSPRYKVAKRGQDVALRCDPISGHVSLFWYQQALGQGPEFLTYFQNEAQLDKSGLPSDRFFAERPEGSVSTLKIQRTQQEDSAVYLCASSSSGMDRNEQFFGPGTRLTVL.

The V gene is TRBV7-6, the J gene TRBJ2-1, with TRBD1 identical over 8 bases. The CDR3 covers 15 residues. Unmatched junction bases numbered 7, after V lost 0 bases and J lost 9 bases. Germline V gives CDR1 SGHVS, CDR2 FNYEAQ. The CDR3 here is CASSLAIRTGCEQFF. Here the CDR3 DNA reads TGTGCCAGCAGCTTAGCGATCAGGACAGGGTGTGAGCAGTTCTTC.

The rearrangement joins TRBV7-6 to TRBJ1-2; tentative D call: TRBD1 (5 bases). V dropped 5 bases and J dropped 7 bases, with 14 bases sitting between them. Germline V gene sequence: CDR1 SGHVS, CDR2 FNYEAQ. The CDR3 length is 13 residues. The DNA of the CDR3 is TGTGCCAGCAGCCGAGAGGATGGGGGTGGCTACACCTTC. This gives the protein CASSREDGGGYTF.

CDR3 residues: CASSPPQGLANYGYTF. CDR3 coding DNA: TGCGCCAGCAGCCCGCCGCAGGGTCTAGCTAACTATGGCTACACCTTC. The rearrangement joins TRBV4-1 to TRBJ1-2; TRBD1 might be the D (5 bases). The germline V gene encodes CDR1 MGHRA and CDR2 YSYEKL. The V gene lost 4 bases and the J gene lost 0 bases, with 15 bases spanning the gap. The CDR3 covers 16 residues.

V and J are TRBV6-4 and TRBJ2-1; D gene unclear. The germline V gene has CDR1 MRHNA and CDR2 SNTAGT. The CDR3 consists of 15 residues. The germline V and J ends were trimmed by 5 bases and 2 bases, with 13 bases remaining between them. The CDR3 region has the DNA TGTGCCAGCAGTAAAAGGACGGAGACCTACAATGAGCAGTTCTTC. It codes for CASSKRTETYNEQFF.

In its sample, this clone was seen a few times. The chain has TRBV9 and TRBJ2-3, with D possibly matching TRBD1 (6 bases). Germline assignment: CDR1 SGDLS and CDR2 YYNGEE. Trimming pared 4 bases from V and 2 bases from J, leaving 14 bases between. The CDR3 is 15 amino acids. The CDR3 nucleotides read TGTGCCAGCAGCCGTACAGGGCGTCCCACAGATACGCAGTATTTT. It yields the protein CASSRTGRPTDTQYF.

V and J are TRBV29-1 and TRBJ2-7; a possible D gene is TRBD1 (6 bases). Germline CDR1 is SQVTM and CDR2 is ANQGSEA. The CDR3 sequence is 12 residues long. V was cut by 7 bases and J by 2 bases, with 12 bases left in between. CDR3 sequence (DNA): TGCAGCGCTATCTGGGGGCCCTACGAGCAGTACTTC. This codes for CSAIWGPYEQYF.

The chain couples TRBV7-9 to TRBJ2-1; weak D call: TRBD2 (6 bases). V dropped 8 bases and J dropped 5 bases, with 19 bases sitting between them. The CDR3 covers 15 residues. The germline CDR1 and CDR2 sequences are SEHNR and FQNEAQ (reference sequence). CDR3 residues: CASLDWAGNNNEQFF. The CDR3 DNA reads TGTGCCAGCCTTGATTGGGCGGGAAATAACAATGAGCAGTTCTTC.